A single sample is the source of the 18 T cell receptor beta chains below, sequenced in a study of cytomegalovirus exposure and HLA in healthy donors. Primers included in the PCR were 60 Vbeta and 13 Jbeta primers. Measured with immunoSEQ multiplex PCR; TCRdb has only the in-frame clones, and not every one. The sample has 150,000 to 200,000 clones; around 80% are singletons. Sequenced sample: PBMCs. These receptors were collected from a woman in her forties in good health and CMV-seropositive.

This chain connects TRBV29-1 to TRBJ1-2; D gene ambiguous. V lost 2 bases, J lost 6 bases, and 7 bases lay in between. CDR1 and CDR2 (germline): SQVTM, ANQGSEA. The CDR3 is made up of 11 amino acids. The CDR3 region is CSVESRDGYTF. DNA of the CDR3: TGCAGCGTTGAATCTCGGGATGGCTACACCTTC.

V usage is TRBV5-1 and J usage is TRBJ2-3, with 7 bases fitting TRBD2. V dropped 4 bases and J dropped 0; count of bases not matched to a gene: 5. The CDR3 has 15 residues. CDR1 and CDR2 from the germline V gene are SGHRS and YFSETQ. The CDR3 spells CASSRLADSTDTQYF. The CDR3 bases are TGCGCCAGCAGCCGTCTAGCGGATAGCACAGATACGCAGTATTTT.

This clone has only a few counts. V usage is TRBV27 and J usage is TRBJ1-4, with 8 bases aligning to TRBD1. Germline CDR1 reads MNHEY; CDR2 reads SMNVEV (reference sequence). Trimming took 4 bases from V and 8 from J; bases not matched to a gene: 15. This CDR3 has 17 amino acids. The CDR3 sequence: CASSSRDRPIREEKLFF. The CDR3 DNA reads TGTGCCAGCAGTTCCCGGGACAGGCCGATTAGAGAAGAAAAACTGTTTTTT. The full variable domain, rest sourced from reference TRBV27 and TRBJ1-4, is EAQVTQNPRYLITVTGKKLTVTCSQNMNHEYMSWYRQDPGLGLRQIYYSMNVEVTDKGDVPEGYKVSRKEKRNFPLILESPSPNQTSLYFCASSSRDRPIREEKLFFGSGTQLSVL.

This clone was counted once. The chain links TRBV28 to TRBJ2-1; TRBD2 matches at 7 bases. The CDR3 totals 15 residues. The V gene end was trimmed by 4 bases and the J gene end by 10 bases; junction bases not matched to a gene: 13. Germline CDR1 is MDHEN and CDR2 is SYDVKM. CDR3 DNA sequence: TGTGCCAGCAGTTCCCCTGGCGGGAGTCTAAGGGAGCAGTTCTTC. Amino acid sequence: CASSSPGGSLREQFF. The variable domain in full, completed from reference TRBV28 and TRBJ2-1, reads DVKVTQSSRYLVKRTGEKVFLECVQDMDHENMFWYRQDPGLGLRLIYFSYDVKMKEKGDIPEGYSVSREKKERFSLILESASTNQTSMYLCASSSPGGSLREQFFGPGTRLTVL.

The rearrangement links TRBV28 to TRBJ1-2, with no clear D. The CDR3 contains 11 residues. Trimming removed 3 bases at V and 7 bases at J, with 6 bases between. CDR1 and CDR2 (germline): MDHEN, SYDVKM. The CDR3 DNA follows: TGTGCCAGCAGTTTCTTATCTGGCTACACCTTC. Its protein is CASSFLSGYTF.

This clone has a single count. The chain employs TRBV6-4 and TRBJ1-4, with 10 bases lining up with TRBD1. Trimming cost V 3 bases and J 6 bases; bases outside gene matches: 4. Looked up from germline, CDR1 is MRHNA and CDR2 is SNTAGT. This CDR3 has 15 amino acids. DNA for the CDR3: TGTGCCAGCAGTGAGAGACAGGGGGCAGATGAAAAACTGTTTTTT. Protein product: CASSERQGADEKLFF.

The V and J genes are TRBV19 and TRBJ2-2; 9 bases are shared with TRBD2. The CDR3 runs to 15 residues. With 6 bases clipped from V and 8 bases from J, the junction kept 10 bases outside the gene matches. Germline loops: CDR1 LNHDA, CDR2 SQIVND (reference sequence). CDR3 region: CASRRLAGDAGELFF. The CDR3 DNA is TGTGCCAGTAGGAGGTTAGCGGGAGATGCTGGGGAGCTGTTTTTT. Looking up the rest from reference TRBV19 and TRBJ2-2 gives the full variable domain: DGGITQSPKYLFRKEGQNVTLSCEQNLNHDAMYWYRQDPGQGLRLIYYSQIVNDFQKGDIAEGYSVSREKKESFPLTVTSAQKNPTAFYLCASRRLAGDAGELFFGEGSRLTVL.

The rearrangement links TRBV7-2 to TRBJ1-3; maybe TRBD1 (5 bases). CDR3 length equals 16 residues. Trimming pared 5 bases from V and 3 bases from J, leaving 17 bases between. Germline loops: CDR1 SGHTA, CDR2 FQGNSA. CDR3 sequence: CASSPQTADRGNTIYF. The CDR3 nucleotides read TGTGCCAGCAGCCCCCAGACAGCCGACCGTGGAAACACCATATATTTT.

The chain combines TRBV27 with TRBJ2-3; TRBD2 might be the D (6 bases). The germline V gene encodes CDR1 MNHEY and CDR2 SMNVEV (reference sequence). CDR3 length: 21 amino acids. The V and J ends lost 5 bases and 3 bases respectively, with 33 bases between them. The CDR3 DNA is TGTGCCAGCAGTACAACCCTAGCGCCTGGGGGGAGGTGGGCGGGAACAGATACGCAGTATTTT. Translated, it gives CASSTTLAPGGRWAGTDTQYF.

This chain links TRBV4-1 with TRBJ2-7; 14 positions agree with TRBD2. The ends lost 3 bases at V and 6 bases at J; junction bases unmatched: 7. Germline lookup yields CDR1 MGHRA and CDR2 YSYEKL. The CDR3 runs to 16 residues. Written as DNA, the CDR3 is TGCGCCAGCAGCCATAGTGGGACTAGCGGGAGAGGCGAGCAGTACTTC. It translates to CASSHSGTSGRGEQYF.

The V gene is TRBV29-1, the J gene TRBJ1-1; possible D gene TRBD1, 5 bases. CDR3 size: 14 residues. The V gene lost 5 bases and the J gene lost 0 bases, with 13 bases spanning the gap. Germline assignment: CDR1 SQVTM and CDR2 ANQGSEA. CDR3 region: CSVPQDSLNTEAFF. In DNA, the CDR3 is TGCAGCGTTCCTCAAGACAGCTTGAACACTGAAGCTTTCTTT.

This clone was seen a few times. This likely comes from a read error, as the CDR3 has no conserved phenylalanine or tryptophan at its end. Because the CDR3's place on the DNA is in doubt, the DNA is left out and the CDR3 is given as listed by TCRdb. The chain joins TRBV12-2 to TRBJ1-1; the tabulated D call, TRBD1, remains unverified against the DNA. TRBV12-2 is listed as a pseudogene. Counting both end residues, the CDR3 totals 10 amino acids. The CDR3 is CASRLVGQLH.

The chain combines TRBV4-1 with TRBJ2-1; the match to TRBD2 covers 8 bases. This CDR3 has 16 amino acids. Germline V gene data show CDR1 as MGHRA and CDR2 as YSYEKL. V lost 0 bases to trimming and J lost 6 bases; unmatched junction nucleotides: 7. For the CDR3, the DNA is TGCGCCAGCAGCCAAGATGATAGCGGGGTATTCAATGAGCAGTTCTTC. Translation gives CASSQDDSGVFNEQFF.

A few counts support this clone. This chain links TRBV28 with TRBJ2-5, with TRBD1 matching 7 bases. The trim removed 5 bases at V and 5 bases at J, leaving 14 bases unmatched. The length of the CDR3 is 16 residues. CDR1 and CDR2 from the germline V gene are MDHEN and SYDVKM. The CDR3 sequence is CASSRLRQGVGETQYF. CDR3 DNA sequence: TGTGCCAGCAGTCGACTAAGGCAGGGGGTTGGGGAGACCCAGTACTTC.

This rearrangement joins TRBV28 to TRBJ2-5; 9 nucleotides line up with TRBD1. CDR3 length equals 16 residues. V was pared by 5 bases and J by 5 bases, with 12 bases of the junction left unmatched. Germline loops: CDR1 MDHEN, CDR2 SYDVKM. CDR3 sequence (DNA): TGTGCCAGCAGTCCCCGGACAGGGGCCGCCGGTGAGACCCAGTACTTC. Its protein is CASSPRTGAAGETQYF.

The chain employs TRBV12-5 and TRBJ2-1; D uncertain. The CDR3 length is 11 residues. Per the germline V gene, CDR1 is LGHNT and CDR2 is FRNRAP. With 2 bases removed from V and 9 bases from J, the gap between germline ends came to 5 bases. The CDR3 DNA sequence: TGTGCTAGTGGTTTGTACGGTGAGCAGTTCTTC. Translation: CASGLYGEQFF.

This clone showed up just a few times. V is TRBV9 and J is TRBJ2-1; weak D call: TRBD2 (6 bases). Germline CDR1 reads SGDLS; CDR2 reads YYNGEE. CDR3 length: 15 residues. V was pared by 0 bases and J by 12 bases, with 19 bases between. CDR3 sequence reads: CASSVVASVGERQFF. The CDR3 DNA is TGTGCCAGCAGCGTAGTGGCTAGCGTGGGTGAGAGGCAGTTCTTC.

This chain joins TRBV7-9 and TRBJ2-7; 7 bases fit TRBD1. J lost 3 bases, V lost 0 bases, and 8 bases had no gene match. This CDR3 comprises 16 residues. Germline V CDR1 and CDR2: SEHNR, FQNEAQ (reference sequence). CDR3 loop: CASSLAQGGRFYEQYF. The CDR3 DNA follows: TGTGCCAGCAGCTTAGCGCAAGGGGGCAGGTTCTACGAGCAGTACTTC.